A single sample is the source of the 20 T cell receptor beta chains below, sequenced in a study of CD8+ T cells in alopecia areata. Extracted from the samples, RNA was reverse transcribed into cDNA to serve as the sequencing template. The method was immunoSEQ multiplex PCR; TCRdb's version includes in-frame clones alone and lacks a portion of them. Altogether about 300,000 clones were found in the sample, and no singletons occur. Cells pooled from cutaneous lymph nodes were sorted on CD4, CD8alpha, NKG2D, NKG2ACE and other markers. Source material: CD4+ T cells sorted from a lymph node. The receptors were sampled from a C3H/HeJ mouse with alopecia areata. This strain's MHC haplotype is H2-k.

This clone has more than one count but fewer than ten. Any gene name here is a mouse gene name. The CDR3 is cut off 4 residues early in the read; its end comes from the germline J gene. Other DNA variants within this sample encode the same CDR3. This chain links TRBV19 with TRBJ2-1; D is uncertain. This CDR3 has 13 amino acids. Trimming removed 1 base at V and 3 bases at J, with 5 bases between. The germline V gene has CDR1 FNHDT and CDR2 SITEND (reference sequence). This chain's CDR3 is CASSINSYAEQFF. The covered CDR3 bases are TGTGCCAGCAGTATAAACAGCTATGCT.

This clone was seen only a few times. Gene names and germline match the mouse. The read is 4 residues too short to cover the CDR3 end, so that end is filled in from the germline J gene. This rearrangement joins TRBV5 to TRBJ2-3; 9 bases map to TRBD1. The V segment lost 2 bases and the J segment 2 bases; nucleotides outside the gene matches: 2. The length of the CDR3 is 15 residues. Per germline, CDR1 LGHNA and CDR2 YNLKQL (reference sequence). CDR3 sequence reads: CASSQTGGVAETLYF. The covered CDR3 bases are TGTGCCAGCAGCCAAACAGGGGGCGTTGCAGAA.

On this clone: Gene names refer to mouse genes. Coverage ceases 4 residues before the CDR3 finishes, and the germline J gene fills in the end. This chain links TRBV5 with TRBJ2-1, with TRBD2 identical over 12 bases. Germline loops: CDR1 LGHNA, CDR2 YNLKQL (reference sequence). The CDR3 extends over 15 amino acids. The CDR3 DNA, read in part, is TGTGCCAGCAGCCCCCGACTGGGGGGGCGAGCT. Translation gives CASSPRLGGRA. The whole CDR3 is CASSPRLGGRAEQFF.

This clone appeared a few times. Gene names and germline refer to mouse. The CDR3 extends 4 residues past the end of the read, so its final part is completed from the germline J gene. This chain joins TRBV5 and TRBJ1-1; D is unresolved. Trimming removed 0 bases from V and 1 base from J, with 6 bases in between. The CDR3 has 14 amino acids. The V gene's germline CDR1 is LGHNA and CDR2 YNLKQL (reference sequence). CDR3 region: CASSQDDKNTEVFF. Incomplete CDR3 DNA: TGTGCCAGCAGCCAAGATGACAAAAACACA.

A few counts support this clone. Here the gene names and germline are mouse. Coverage ceases 4 residues before the CDR3 finishes, and the germline J gene fills in the end. Different DNA sequences within this sample yield the same CDR3. This rearrangement joins TRBV19 to TRBJ2-5; 7 bases are shared with TRBD1. Germline CDR1 reads FNHDT; CDR2 reads SITEND (reference sequence). The CDR3 loop spans 13 amino acids. The CDR3 protein is CASSIQGVDTQYF. The part of the CDR3 DNA that was read is TGTGCCAGCAGTATACAGGGGGTGGAC.

About this clone: Gene names and germline match the mouse. The read comes to an end 4 residues before the CDR3 does, leaving the germline J gene to fill in the end. The J gene is TRBJ2-5, the V gene TRBV13-2; TRBD1 is a possible D gene (6 bases). CDR3 length: 13 residues. Germline CDR1 and CDR2: NNHNN and SYGAGS (reference sequence). CDR3 bases read: TGTGCCAGCGGTGATCCAGGGGTGGAC. Residues: CASGDPGVD. The CDR3 in its entirety is CASGDPGVDTQYF.

This clone has just a few counts. The gene names here belong to mouse. The read is 4 residues too short to cover the CDR3 end, so that end is filled in from the germline J gene. The V gene is TRBV13-2, the J gene TRBJ2-2; possibly TRBD1 for D (6 bases). There are 15 residues in the CDR3. CDR1 is NNHNN and CDR2 is SYGAGS in the germline V gene (reference sequence). Trimming stripped 3 bases from V and 0 bases from J, with 9 bases between. Here the CDR3 reads CASGVGTTNTGQLYF. The CDR3 DNA, read in part, is TGTGCCAGCGGTGTCGGGACAACAAACACCGGG.

With respect to this clone: Mouse names are used for the genes. The CDR3 is cut off 4 residues early in the read; its end comes from the germline J gene. V usage is TRBV1 and J usage is TRBJ2-2, with 7 bases lining up with TRBD1. Trimming at V came to 4 bases and at J to 1 base, leaving 3 bases not matched to a gene. Germline CDR1 reads NSQYPW; CDR2 reads LRSPGD (reference sequence). CDR3 length equals 15 residues. The chain's CDR3 is CTCSGGTENTGQLYF. Incomplete CDR3 DNA: TGCACCTGCAGTGGCGGGACAGAAAACACCGGG.

Concerning this clone itself: The gene names given are mouse names. This specimen includes other DNA sequences encoding the same CDR3. The CDR3 bases that were read are TGTGCCAGCAGTGATGCGGGGGGCGCAGAC. Translation gives CASSDAGGAD. The entire CDR3 sequence reads CASSDAGGADTQYF. V gene TRBV13-1 combines with J gene TRBJ2-5, with D possibly being TRBD2 (7 bases). The CDR3 goes on 4 residues after the read ends, and that part is filled in from the germline J gene. The CDR3 runs 14 residues. The germline V gene encodes CDR1 NSHNY and CDR2 SYGAGN.

Comment on this clone: Gene names are the mouse ones. The read ends 4 residues early relative to the CDR3; the germline J gene fills the gap. This chain uses TRBV13-3 with TRBJ2-2; D call uncertain. This CDR3 has 13 amino acids. The germline V gene has CDR1 NNHDY and CDR2 SYVADS. The CDR3 loop reads CASSDAGGGQLYF. The DNA read from the CDR3 is TGTGCCAGCAGTGATGCCGGTGGGGGG.

This clone has only a few counts. The genes and germline here are from mouse. The CDR3 extends 4 residues past the end of the read, so its final part is completed from the germline J gene. V usage is TRBV13-2 and J usage is TRBJ2-7, with D maybe TRBD1 (6 bases). The CDR3 is 15 amino acids. V was clipped by 3 bases and J by 0 bases, with 13 bases between them. The germline CDR1 and CDR2 sequences are NNHNN and SYGAGS (reference sequence). Incomplete CDR3 DNA: TGTGCCAGCGGTGGCAACAGGGAGGGCTCCTAT. This encodes CASGGNREGSY. The whole CDR3 protein is CASGGNREGSYEQYF.

Concerning this clone itself: Gene names are mouse gene names. The sample contains more than one DNA sequence encoding this CDR3. The CDR3 DNA, read in part, is TGTGCCAGCAGCGCTGACAGGGGTCAT. This gives the protein CASSADRGH. The whole CDR3 is CASSADRGHEQYF. V and J are TRBV13-3 and TRBJ2-7, with 8 bases that match TRBD1. Read data end 4 residues before the CDR3 end; the end is taken from the germline J gene. The CDR3 is 13 residues long. Germline V CDR1 and CDR2: NNHDY, SYVADS.

This clone was seen a few times. Gene names refer to mouse genes. The read comes to an end 4 residues before the CDR3 does, leaving the germline J gene to fill in the end. The chain employs TRBV13-1 and TRBJ2-5; 13 nucleotides match TRBD2. The CDR3 covers 16 residues. Germline-derived CDR1 and CDR2 are NSHNY and SYGAGN. CDR3: CASSDGLGGRRDTQYF. The CDR3 bases that were read are TGTGCCAGCAGTGACGGACTGGGGGGGCGCAGAGAC.

Remarks on this clone: Germline and genes: mouse. Read data end 4 residues before the CDR3 end; the end is taken from the germline J gene. The gene calls are TRBV13-1 and TRBJ2-4; 10 nucleotides align to TRBD2. CDR1 is NSHNY, CDR2 SYGAGN, per germline. The CDR3 runs to 16 residues. V was clipped by 3 bases and J by 1 base; unmatched bases: 5. Partial CDR3 DNA: TGTGCCAGCAGTGCTGGGGGGGCGAGAGGTCAAAAC. Protein sequence: CASSAGGARGQN. The entire CDR3 is CASSAGGARGQNTLYF.

In its sample, this clone was seen a few times. Germline and genes: mouse. The read halts 4 residues ahead of the CDR3 end, with the missing end drawn from the germline J gene. This rearrangement joins TRBV5 to TRBJ2-2; D is ambiguous. Germline CDR1 LGHNA, CDR2 YNLKQL (reference sequence). The CDR3 consists of 15 residues. Trimming stripped 0 bases from V and 1 base from J, with 6 bases between. CDR3 bases read: TGTGCCAGCAGCCAAGAGAACAGAAACACCGGG. It specifies CASSQENRNTG. The whole CDR3 protein is CASSQENRNTGQLYF.

This clone was observed a handful of times. Gene names refer to mouse genes. The read ends 4 residues early relative to the CDR3; the germline J gene fills the gap. The V and J genes are TRBV24 and TRBJ2-5; 7 bases align to TRBD1. The CDR3 totals 14 residues. Losses at the gene ends were 3 bases for V and 2 bases for J; bases not matched to a gene: 2. In germline, CDR1 is KGHTA, CDR2 FRNEEI. The CDR3 bases that were read are TGTGCCAGCAGTCTCGACAGGGCCCAAGAC. This encodes CASSLDRAQD. The whole CDR3 protein reads CASSLDRAQDTQYF.

Details on this clone: Gene names and germline match the mouse. The sequenced CDR3 bases are TGTGCTAGCAGTGGATACAGGGGGCGTCAAAAC. It yields the protein CASSGYRGRQN. The entire CDR3 is CASSGYRGRQNTLYF. V usage is TRBV17 and J usage is TRBJ2-4, with TRBD1 matching over 9 bases. The CDR3 goes on 4 residues after the read ends, and that part is filled in from the germline J gene. Per the germline V gene, CDR1 is MNHDT and CDR2 is YYDKIL. J gave up 1 base and V 5 bases, and 4 bases lay outside the gene matches. CDR3 length: 15 residues.

For this clone: Germline and genes here are mouse. The sequenced fragment ends 4 residues before the CDR3 boundary, so the rest is inferred from the germline J gene. The same CDR3 is also encoded by other DNA sequences in this sample. The V call is TRBV5, the J call TRBJ1-1; 9 nucleotides agree with TRBD1. Trimming at V came to 3 bases and at J to 1 base, leaving 6 bases not matched to a gene. Germline V gives CDR1 LGHNA, CDR2 YNLKQL (reference sequence). This CDR3 is built from 16 residues. CDR3 sequence reads: CASSQDRGRVNTEVFF. The covered CDR3 bases are TGTGCCAGCAGCCAGGACAGGGGAAGAGTGAACACA.

A word on this clone: Each gene name is a mouse one. From the germline J gene comes the end of the CDR3, since the read stops 4 residues before it. The chain joins TRBV2 to TRBJ2-4; TRBD2 matches 10 bases. The germline gives CDR1 LGHNA, CDR2 YSYQKL. This CDR3 spans 15 amino acids. The CDR3 reads CASSQDSGGANTLYF. The DNA read from the CDR3 is TGTGCCAGCAGCCAAGATTCTGGGGGGGCAAAC. Based on the CDR3 plus reference TRBV2 and TRBJ2-4, the full variable domain is DPKIIQKPKYLVAVTGSEKILICEQYLGHNAMYWYRQSAKKPLEFMFSYSYQKLMDNQTASSRFQPQSSKKNHLDLQITALKPDDSATYFCASSQDSGGANTLYFGAGTRLSVL.

Regarding this clone: Any gene name here is a mouse gene name. The read terminates 4 residues ahead of where the CDR3 ends, so the germline J gene completes it. This chain connects TRBV13-1 to TRBJ2-7; 7 nucleotides align to TRBD2. The CDR3 covers 15 residues. CDR1 is NSHNY, CDR2 SYGAGN, per germline. Partial CDR3 DNA: TGTGCCAGCAGTGATGCTAAGGCTGGGGGTTAT. As protein: CASSDAKAGGY. The entire CDR3 reads CASSDAKAGGYEQYF.